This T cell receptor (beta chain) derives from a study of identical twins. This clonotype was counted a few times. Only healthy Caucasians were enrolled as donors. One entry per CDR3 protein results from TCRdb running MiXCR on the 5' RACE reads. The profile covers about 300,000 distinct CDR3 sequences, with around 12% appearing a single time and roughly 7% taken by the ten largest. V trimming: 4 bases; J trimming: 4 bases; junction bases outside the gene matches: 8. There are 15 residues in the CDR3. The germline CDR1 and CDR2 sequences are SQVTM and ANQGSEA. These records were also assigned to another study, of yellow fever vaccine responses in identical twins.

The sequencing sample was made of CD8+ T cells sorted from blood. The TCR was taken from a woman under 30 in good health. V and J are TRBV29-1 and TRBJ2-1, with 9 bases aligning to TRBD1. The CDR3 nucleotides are TGCAGCGTTGGGCACCGGGACAGGGTTTACAATGAGCAGTTCTTC. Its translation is CSVGHRDRVYNEQFF.